Shown below are 26 T cell receptor beta chains from a single sample sequenced in a study of beta chain features in type 1 diabetes. The entirety of the isolated RNA underwent reverse transcription, so expressed TCRB transcripts were sequenced. The protocol was immunoSEQ multiplex PCR, while the TCRdb copy is restricted to in-frame clones and leaves out a portion. In the table there are about 120,000 clones, roughly 17% of which are singletons. Points from the study as a whole: Moderately but significantly shorter TCRB CDR3s were found in Type 1 diabetes patients in all four CD4+ subsets.

These TCRs' antigens remain unknown. Sequences were obtained from central memory CD4+ T cells from blood. These receptor sequences come from a man aged 25 to 40 with type 1 diabetes.

This clone was observed a handful of times. This specimen includes other DNA sequences encoding the same CDR3. This sequence joins TRBV29-1 and TRBJ2-7; TRBD2 matches at 12 bases. Germline CDR1 and CDR2: SQVTM and ANQGSEA. The V and J ends lost 3 bases and 6 bases, in that order; junction bases with no gene match: 9. The CDR3 consists of 15 residues. Here the CDR3 reads CSVEPGTSGPREQYF. In DNA form, the CDR3 reads TGCAGCGTTGAGCCCGGGACTAGCGGGCCCCGCGAGCAGTACTTC.

This clone was seen ten or more times. The chain is built from TRBV11-3 and TRBJ1-1; 8 positions match TRBD1. The V gene's germline CDR1 is SGHNT and CDR2 YENEEA. The CDR3 runs to 15 residues. The trim removed 5 bases at V and 1 base at J, leaving 6 bases unmatched. The CDR3 DNA sequence: TGTGCCAGCAGCCCGTCTGGACAGGGGAACACTGAAGCTTTCTTT. This gives the protein CASSPSGQGNTEAFF.

The chain couples TRBV7-6 to TRBJ2-7; D is unclear. This CDR3 has 10 residues. The V and J ends lost 6 bases and 3 bases respectively, with 3 bases between them. The germline gives CDR1 SGHVS, CDR2 FNYEAQ. As DNA, the CDR3 is TGTGCCAGCAGATACTACGAGCAGTACTTC. Amino acid sequence: CASRYYEQYF.

V gene TRBV4-3 combines with J gene TRBJ1-2, with D hard to call. The CDR3 loop spans 14 amino acids. Per the germline V gene, CDR1 is LGHNA and CDR2 is YSLEER. The ends were cut back, 2 bases at V and 7 bases at J, with 14 bases in the middle. The CDR3 DNA is TGCGCCAGCAGCCAACGGGGAGGTACTCGTGGCTACACCTTC. Its protein is CASSQRGGTRGYTF.

The chain recombines TRBV18 with TRBJ2-5; TRBD1 matches 11 bases. Germline V gene sequence: CDR1 KGHSH, CDR2 LQKENI. The CDR3 consists of 15 residues. V dropped 6 bases and J dropped 5; count of bases not matched to a gene: 8. CDR3 nucleotides: TGTGCCAGCTCTCCCAGGACAGGGGGCACTGAGACCCAGTACTTC. Amino acids: CASSPRTGGTETQYF.

J is TRBJ1-2 and V is TRBV14; D is possibly TRBD1 (5 bases). There are 15 residues in the CDR3. Germline-derived CDR1 and CDR2 are SGHDN and FVKESK. V was pared by 0 bases and J by 2 bases, with 10 bases between. CDR3 DNA sequence: TGTGCCAGCAGCCAAGAGGCCTGGGACAACTATGGCTACACCTTC. As protein: CASSQEAWDNYGYTF.

This clone has just a few counts. The V call is TRBV27, the J call TRBJ2-7, with TRBD2 matching over 10 bases. After removal of 5 bases from V and 3 bases from J, the junction contained 10 bases not matched to a gene. Germline V gives CDR1 MNHEY, CDR2 SMNVEV (reference sequence). The CDR3 consists of 16 residues. For the CDR3, the DNA is TGTGCCAGCAGTGTATGGAAAGGACTAGCGGTCTACGAGCAGTACTTC. Translation gives CASSVWKGLAVYEQYF.

The chain is built from TRBV9 and TRBJ2-1, with a possible D match to TRBD2 (5 bases). V shed 1 base and J shed 6 bases, with 11 bases lying between them. CDR1 and CDR2 (germline): SGDLS, YYNGEE. The CDR3 contains 14 residues. The CDR3 is CASSVTSGFNEQFF. The CDR3 coding sequence is TGTGCCAGCAGCGTAACTAGTGGATTCAATGAGCAGTTCTTC. The full variable domain, in which reference TRBV9 and TRBJ2-1 provide the parts outside the CDR3, is DSGVTQTPKHLITATGQRVTLRCSPRSGDLSVYWYQQSLDQGLQFLIQYYNGEERAKGNILERFSAQQFPDLHSELNLSSLELGDSALYFCASSVTSGFNEQFFGPGTRLTVL.

A few counts support this clone. The chain couples TRBV7-8 to TRBJ2-2, with a weak D call TRBD1 (6 bases). This CDR3 comprises 14 residues. CDR1 and CDR2 from the germline V gene are SGHVS and FQNEAQ. The V gene lost 4 bases and the J gene lost 6 bases, with 12 bases spanning the gap. In nucleotides, the CDR3 is TGTGCCAGCAGCTCTTACTACAGGGCCGGGGAGCTGTTTTTT. This translates into CASSSYYRAGELFF.

This clone has more than one count but fewer than ten. The V gene is TRBV7-6, the J gene TRBJ1-6, with D possibly being TRBD1 (5 bases). In germline, CDR1 is SGHVS, CDR2 FNYEAQ. The CDR3 is 15 amino acids. V was clipped by 3 bases and J by 3 bases, with 9 bases between them. The CDR3, as DNA: TGTGCCAGCAGCTTTGCAGGGCACTATAATTCACCCCTCCACTTT. Its translation: CASSFAGHYNSPLHF.

To note about this clone: This likely came from a read error, as a far larger clone is one base away. The chain employs TRBV11-1 and TRBJ2-6; the D gene is possibly TRBD2 (6 bases). CDR1 and CDR2 (germline): SGHAT, FQDESV (reference sequence). This CDR3 is 17 amino acids long. The DNA for the CDR3 is TGCGCCAGCAGCCTAGCCGGGACTCACTCTGGGGCCAACGTCCTGACTTTC. Translating gives CASSLAGTHSGANVLTF.

The chain uses TRBV4-1 and TRBJ2-3; maybe TRBD1 (6 bases). V lost 4 bases to trimming and J lost 2 bases, with 10 bases between them. Germline V lookup: CDR1 MGHRA, CDR2 YSYEKL. The CDR3 length is 14 residues. The CDR3: CASSPQGFTDTQYF. CDR3 sequence (DNA): TGCGCCAGCAGCCCACAGGGATTCACAGATACGCAGTATTTT.

The chain employs TRBV7-2 and TRBJ2-6, with D unresolved. The V end was cut by 2 bases, the J end by 1 base, with 9 bases between. Germline V gene lookup returns CDR1 SGHTA and CDR2 FQGNSA. CDR3 size: 16 residues. In nucleotides, the CDR3 is TGTGCCAGCAGCTTAAGTGCCGGGTCTGGGGCCAACGTCCTGACTTTC. Translating gives CASSLSAGSGANVLTF.

The chain links TRBV27 to TRBJ1-5; no firm D call. V was cut by 5 bases and J by 5 bases, with 7 bases left in between. The CDR3 runs 12 residues. From germline, CDR1 is MNHEY and CDR2 SMNVEV (reference sequence). The CDR3: CASSTTHQPQHF. The CDR3 coding sequence is TGTGCCAGCAGTACCACCCATCAGCCCCAGCATTTT.

A few counts support this clone. The chain is built from TRBV7-8 and TRBJ2-7; a possible D gene is TRBD1 (7 bases). V was trimmed by 5 bases and J by 3 bases, leaving 14 bases between them. CDR3 length equals 14 residues. Germline CDR1 is SGHVS and CDR2 is FQNEAQ. This CDR3 is CASSRGTANYEQYF. In nucleotides, the CDR3 is TGTGCCAGCAGCCGGGGGACAGCTAACTACGAGCAGTACTTC.

This chain links TRBV30 with TRBJ2-2; 7 bases map to TRBD1. V shed 2 bases and J 4 bases; nucleotides not matched to a gene: 7. The germline CDR1 and CDR2 sequences are GTSNPN and SVGIG (reference sequence). This CDR3 is built from 15 residues. CDR3 coding DNA: TGTGCCTGGAGTCTTGGACAGGATAGCACCGGGGAGCTGTTTTTT. Its protein is CAWSLGQDSTGELFF.

This clone was detected a few times. The rearrangement uses TRBV7-3 and TRBJ2-5; the D is unclear. The V end was cut by 0 bases, the J end by 1 base, with 3 bases between. Germline V CDR1 and CDR2: SGHTA, FQGTGA. This CDR3 has 13 amino acids. The CDR3 reads CASSLTAQETQYF. Written as DNA, the CDR3 is TGTGCCAGCAGCTTAACGGCCCAAGAGACCCAGTACTTC.

This clone appeared once. This rearrangement joins TRBV30 to TRBJ2-5, with no clear D. V lost 5 bases and J 3 bases, leaving 7 bases between the germline ends. There are 11 residues in the CDR3. Germline V gene lookup returns CDR1 GTSNPN and CDR2 SVGIG (reference sequence). CDR3 region: CAWSLEETQYF. The CDR3 bases are TGTGCCTGGTCACTTGAAGAGACCCAGTACTTC.

This chain uses TRBV19 with TRBJ2-5, with D possibly matching TRBD1 (6 bases). This CDR3 has 14 amino acids. The V end lost 7 bases, the J end lost 5 bases, and 17 bases lay between the germline ends. From germline, CDR1 is LNHDA and CDR2 SQIVND (reference sequence). CDR3 DNA: TGTGCCAGTACGGGGACATCGAAGATGGAGACCCAGTACTTC. It codes for CASTGTSKMETQYF.

The chain joins TRBV28 to TRBJ1-6; D is possibly TRBD1 (6 bases). This CDR3 has 13 amino acids. V shed 5 bases and J shed 10 bases, with 12 bases lying between them. CDR1 and CDR2 from the germline V gene are MDHEN and SYDVKM. This CDR3 reads CASSAGTPSPLHF. As DNA, the CDR3 is TGTGCCAGCAGTGCAGGGACACCCTCACCCCTCCACTTT.

In its sample, this clone was seen a few times. The chain has TRBV7-2 and TRBJ2-4; 7 bases align to TRBD1. V shed 2 bases, J shed 6 bases, and the junction held 7 bases outside the gene matches. The CDR3 length is 15 residues. Germline assignment: CDR1 SGHTA and CDR2 FQGNSA. CDR3: CASSLMGTGVNIQYF. The CDR3 DNA follows: TGTGCCAGCAGCTTAATGGGCACAGGGGTAAACATTCAGTACTTC.

This clone appeared a few times. This sequence joins TRBV7-2 and TRBJ1-1; no clear D. The length of the CDR3 is 12 residues. CDR1 and CDR2 from the germline V gene are SGHTA and FQGNSA. The V end lost 5 bases, the J end lost 1 base, and 5 bases lay between the germline ends. This chain's CDR3 is CASSRQNTEAFF. The CDR3, as DNA: TGTGCCAGCAGCCGACAGAACACTGAAGCTTTCTTT. The complete variable domain, with remaining parts taken from reference TRBV7-2 and TRBJ1-1, reads GAGVSQSPSNKVTEKGKDVELRCDPISGHTALYWYRQSLGQGLEFLIYFQGNSAPDKSGLPSDRFSAERTGGSVSTLTIQRTQQEDSAVYLCASSRQNTEAFFGQGTRLTVV.

This rearrangement joins TRBV4-2 to TRBJ2-5; tentatively, D is TRBD2 (6 bases). This CDR3 region has 14 residues. Germline V gene data show CDR1 as LGHNA and CDR2 as YNFKEQ. V lost 1 base, J lost 1 base, and 7 bases lay in between. The CDR3 DNA sequence: TGTGCCAGCAGCCAAGGGACTACCCAAGAGACCCAGTACTTC. This codes for CASSQGTTQETQYF.

This clone appeared a few times. The chain couples TRBV2 to TRBJ2-2; D is undetermined. Germline CDR1 is SNHLY and CDR2 is FYNNEI. The CDR3 loop spans 15 amino acids. Trimming removed 3 bases at V and 2 bases at J, with 10 bases between. DNA of the CDR3: TGTGCCAGCAGTGAGTGGGCTCGAAACACCGGGGAGCTGTTTTTT. The encoded protein is CASSEWARNTGELFF.

This chain uses TRBV6-1 with TRBJ1-1, with 8 bases aligning to TRBD1. J gave up 0 bases and V 5 bases, and 2 bases lay outside the gene matches. Germline CDR1 is MNHNS and CDR2 is SASEGT. This CDR3 contains 14 residues. For the CDR3, the DNA is TGTGCCAGCAGTCGGGACAGGCTGAACACTGAAGCTTTCTTT. Translated, it gives CASSRDRLNTEAFF.

This clone has only a few counts. The CDR3 here is CASSLDGVSDEQYF. The CDR3 bases are TGTGCCAGCAGCTTAGATGGAGTATCGGACGAGCAGTACTTC. V is TRBV11-2 and J is TRBJ2-7; D is undetermined. V gave up 0 bases and J gave up 5 bases, with 11 bases separating them. The CDR3 is made up of 14 amino acids. From germline, CDR1 is SGHAT and CDR2 FQNNGV.